The clone carrying this T cell receptor beta chain was recorded at least ten times. These data are taken from a study of T cells in Graves' hyperthyroidism and ophthalmopathy. Study context: Once the initial diagnosis was made, peripheral blood was obtained before any treatment.

With 6 bases removed from V and 2 bases from J, the gap between germline ends came to 16 bases. Germline CDR1 and CDR2: DFQATT and SNEGSKA (reference sequence). The CDR3 has 14 amino acids. The source material, RNA transcripts, was used to amplify TCR beta CDR3 regions. The HTBI set primed first-round TCR CDR3 RT-PCR. TCRdb re-derived calls from the multiplex PCR reads in MiXCR, one entry per CDR3 protein. The top ten clones hold around 4% of a sample with around 350,000 distinct CDR3 sequences, 15% to 20% of them seen once. V and J are TRBV20-1 and TRBJ2-5; weak D call: TRBD2 (7 bases). The sequenced sample consisted of blood. This TCR was recovered from a woman between 18 and 30 years old with Graves' hyperthyroidism. This chain's CDR3 is CSANGGPDQETQYF. Here the CDR3 DNA reads TGCAGTGCAAACGGGGGGCCGGATCAAGAGACCCAGTACTTC.